This record covers a single TCR beta chain. Per the authors' pipeline: Amplifying reference gene primers gave estimates of nucleated cell counts. Libraries were prepared by immunoSEQ multiplex PCR; TCRdb keeps only in-frame clonotypes and omits some of them. The DNA was the basis for D and trimming; V, J and clone size are from that table. The data show over 250,000 clones, just under 90% seen once. The sample comes from a study of blood T cell repertoires in COVID-19. Study-wide context: From T cells, B-cell-depleted T cells, or PBMCs came the material, which was cDNA or gDNA.

Cohorts were assigned according to the clinical history that participants reported. The CDR3 consists of 14 residues. CDR1 is SGHAT and CDR2 is FQDESV in the germline V gene (reference sequence). V gave up 2 bases and J gave up 2 bases, with 9 bases separating them. V and J are TRBV11-1 and TRBJ1-1; possibly TRBD1 for D (5 bases). The sequencing input was PBMCs or T cells enriched from blood (not recorded which). This sequence was found in a woman aged 55-75 years who had recovered from COVID-19. CDR3: CASSLTGYNTEAFF. CDR3 bases: TGTGCCAGCAGCTTAACAGGTTATAACACTGAAGCTTTCTTT.